This is a list of T cell receptor beta chains from one sample in a study of naive and memory T cell subsets. TCRdb used MiXCR to reprocess the UMI-ligation and nested PCR reads, holding one entry per CDR3 protein. The table includes 6,500 to 9,500 distinct CDR3 sequences, about 30% detected once. Sequencing was performed on CD8+ TEMRA cells from blood. These receptors came from a human donor in good health. Both conserved end residues are part of each CDR3. Each record gives: J gene, V gene, D gene, clone size, CDR3 protein, CDR3 DNA. A D gene is named only where the DNA matches it firmly. Expanded clones are given a class, and other clones once, few, many or no size at all.

J gene: TRBJ1-5; V gene: TRBV30; D gene: -; clone size: -; CDR3 protein: CAWNGNSNQPQHF; CDR3 DNA: TGTGCCTGGAACGGGAACAGTAATCAGCCCCAGCATTTT
J gene: TRBJ1-4; V gene: TRBV12-3/TRBV12-4; D gene: -; clone size: -; CDR3 protein: CASSLGEKLFF; CDR3 DNA: TGTGCCAGCAGTTTAGGTGAAAAACTGTTTTTT
J gene: TRBJ1-5; V gene: TRBV5-1; D gene: -; clone size: -; CDR3 protein: CASSLGAGNQPQHF; CDR3 DNA: TGCGCCAGCAGCTTGGGGGCAGGCAATCAGCCCCAGCATTTT
J gene: TRBJ2-7; V gene: TRBV20-1; D gene: TRBD2; clone size: medium-sized; CDR3 protein: CSATGLAGYEQYF; CDR3 DNA: TGCAGTGCTACAGGACTAGCGGGCTACGAGCAGTACTTC
J gene: TRBJ1-1; V gene: TRBV20-1; D gene: TRBD1; clone size: -; CDR3 protein: CSARDSMNTEAFF; CDR3 DNA: TGCAGTGCCCGGGACAGCATGAACACTGAAGCTTTCTTT
J gene: TRBJ1-2; V gene: TRBV29-1; D gene: -; clone size: -; CDR3 protein: CSVELTGLDATTNGYTF; CDR3 DNA: TGCAGCGTTGAATTGACGGGCCTTGACGCCACCACGAATGGCTACACCTTC
J gene: TRBJ2-7; V gene: TRBV20-1; D gene: -; clone size: few; CDR3 protein: CSARETRGRNNSYEQYF; CDR3 DNA: TGCAGTGCTAGGGAGACTAGAGGAAGAAACAATTCCTACGAGCAGTACTTC
J gene: TRBJ2-1; V gene: TRBV7-9; D gene: TRBD2; clone size: -; CDR3 protein: CASSLRTSGGATYNEQFF; CDR3 DNA: TGTGCCAGCAGCTTACGAACTAGCGGGGGGGCCACCTACAATGAGCAGTTCTTC
J gene: TRBJ2-7; V gene: TRBV4-3; D gene: TRBD1; clone size: few; CDR3 protein: CASSQVPGQEVYEQYF; CDR3 DNA: TGCGCCAGCAGCCAAGTACCGGGACAGGAGGTTTACGAGCAGTACTTC
J gene: TRBJ2-3; V gene: TRBV3-1; D gene: -; clone size: -; CDR3 protein: CASSQEGWRDARYF; CDR3 DNA: TGTGCCAGCAGCCAAGAAGGCTGGCGGGACGCGCGGTATTTT
J gene: TRBJ2-7; V gene: TRBV12-3/TRBV12-4; D gene: -; clone size: -; CDR3 protein: CASSLGWGYATYEQYF; CDR3 DNA: TGTGCCAGCAGTTTGGGTTGGGGGTATGCCACCTACGAGCAGTACTTC
J gene: TRBJ2-3; V gene: TRBV4-3; D gene: -; clone size: -; CDR3 protein: CASSQDLQNTDTQYF; CDR3 DNA: TGCGCCAGCAGCCAAGATTTGCAGAACACAGATACGCAGTATTTT